One T cell receptor beta chain is described in this entry. Its antigen remains unknown. The data were obtained in a study of T cells after yellow fever vaccination. Looking at the study overall: The fractions with low cell numbers were processed using SMART-Seq v4 Ultra Low Input.

For TCR, cDNA came from 5'RACE template switching, which added a universal primer site and UMIs. A single record per CDR3 protein comes from TCRdb applying MiXCR to the 5' RACE reads. The sample has tens of thousands of distinct CDR3 sequences, approximately 6.9% seen once; the top ten hold around 44%. Whole-study results and caveats: Abundant clonotypes from the bulk population could contaminate FACS-sorted repertoires. Clones from primary vaccination mostly reappeared after the booster (less than 98% CD4, roughly 87% CD8).

The CDR3 is 16 residues long. With V trimmed by 2 bases and J by 2 bases, 7 bases remained unmatched. CDR1 is LGHNA, CDR2 YSLEER, per germline. The sequence derives from a man between 18 and 29 years old who received the YFV17D yellow fever vaccine. The sequencing here drew on CD8+ T cells sorted from PBMCs, taken on the day of the first yellow fever vaccination. The rearrangement uses TRBV4-3 and TRBJ2-3, with 7 bases matching TRBD2. CDR3 in amino acids: CASSQIVAGFTDTQYF. In nucleotides, the CDR3 is TGCGCCAGCAGCCAAATCGTAGCGGGCTTCACAGATACGCAGTATTTT.